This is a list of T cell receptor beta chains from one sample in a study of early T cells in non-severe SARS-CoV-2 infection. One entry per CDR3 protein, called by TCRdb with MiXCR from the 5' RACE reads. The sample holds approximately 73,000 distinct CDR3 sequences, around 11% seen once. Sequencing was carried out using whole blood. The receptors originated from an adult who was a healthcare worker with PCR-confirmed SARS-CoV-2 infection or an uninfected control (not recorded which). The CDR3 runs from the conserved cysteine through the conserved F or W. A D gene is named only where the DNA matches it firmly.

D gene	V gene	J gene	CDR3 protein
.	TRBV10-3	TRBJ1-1	CAISELGRGEAFF
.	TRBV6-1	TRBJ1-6	CASTPTGLPPLHF
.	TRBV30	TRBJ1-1	CAWSYTENAEAFF
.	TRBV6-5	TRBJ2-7	CASRSGKYEQYF
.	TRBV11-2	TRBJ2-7	CASSRFSYEQYF
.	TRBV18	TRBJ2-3	CASSRDSTDTQYF
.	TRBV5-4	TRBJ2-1	CASSSTGIPTGNEQFF
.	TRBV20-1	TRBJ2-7	CSATPTPSSYEQYF
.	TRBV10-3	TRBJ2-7	CATTRGRTYEQYF
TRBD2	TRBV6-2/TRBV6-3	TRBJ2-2	CASSYSVTSANTGELFF
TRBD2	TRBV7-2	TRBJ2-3	CASSLSLAGADTQYF
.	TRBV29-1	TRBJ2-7	CSVEVGQIYEQYF
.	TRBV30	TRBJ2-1	CAWSVGGSINEQFF
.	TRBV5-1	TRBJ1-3	CASSLVGGRRSGNTIYF
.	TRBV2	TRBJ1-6	CASSEEGNSPLHF
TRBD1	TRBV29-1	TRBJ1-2	CSVLGQVVNYGYTF
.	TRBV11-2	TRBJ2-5	CASSLWGQETQYF
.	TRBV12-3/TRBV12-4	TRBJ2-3	CASTSTEDTQYF
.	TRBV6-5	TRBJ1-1	CASTRGTEAFF
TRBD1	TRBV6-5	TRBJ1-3	CASSPSGGFGNTIYF
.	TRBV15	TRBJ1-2	CATSRVGGAGGYTF
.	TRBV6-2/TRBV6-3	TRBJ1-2	CASSYTGSADYGYTF
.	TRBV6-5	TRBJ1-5	CASTPSSREVGNQPQHF
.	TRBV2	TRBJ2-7	CASSSFGHKFSYEQYF
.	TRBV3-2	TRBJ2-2	CASSLAVGGVNTGELFF
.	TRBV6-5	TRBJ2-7	CASSYLPPGQGGYEQYF
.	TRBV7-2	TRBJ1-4	CASSLIGRGLNEKLFF
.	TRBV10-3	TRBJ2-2	CAIRPGQTGELFF
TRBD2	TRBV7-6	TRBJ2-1	CASSLGLAGVNEQFF
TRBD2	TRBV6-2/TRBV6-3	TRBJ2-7	CASSPSGGYYEQYF
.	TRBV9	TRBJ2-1	CASSQGYRSYNEQFF
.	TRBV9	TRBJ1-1	CASSVEVWWNTEAFF
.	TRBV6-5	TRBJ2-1	CASSYRGQHNEQFF
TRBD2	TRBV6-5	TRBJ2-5	CASSYRSGERETQYF
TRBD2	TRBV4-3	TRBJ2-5	CASSQEKGIGGGAVETQYF
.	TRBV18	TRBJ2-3	CASSPRGGTDTQYF
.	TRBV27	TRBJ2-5	CASSFERGETQYF
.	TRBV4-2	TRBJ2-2	CASSQTGTGELFF
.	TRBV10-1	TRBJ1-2	CASSEGPRYGYTF
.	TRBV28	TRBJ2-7	CASSSGRDTYEQYF
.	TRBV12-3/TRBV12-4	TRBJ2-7	CASGAGYEQYF